The sequence of this T cell receptor beta chain was determined in a study of T cell responses to AZD1222 COVID-19 vaccine. Using immunoSEQ multiplex PCR, the repertoire was profiled, and TCRdb retains in-frame clones only, with some absent. The sample consists of approximately 120,000 clones, around 92% of them appearing once. CDR3 length equals 13 residues. The V gene's germline CDR1 is SGHTA and CDR2 FQGTGA. V lost 4 bases and J 8 bases, leaving 14 bases between the germline ends. Notes on the study in general: Increased Spike-specific TCR breadth and depth were observed after two AZD1222 doses. Vaccine-associated CD4 TCRs ranged over spike, dominating at 160-218 and 743-854. Repertoire samples came only from after the peak T cell response.

As regards this clone: The antigen is undetermined.

Sequenced here: peripheral blood, sampled on day 0 of AZD1222 vaccination. The receptor comes from an adult in good health. The rearrangement joins TRBV7-3 to TRBJ1-1, with a tentative D call TRBD1 (6 bases). CDR3 sequence: CASSSTGTSEAFF. CDR3 bases: TGTGCCAGCAGCTCAACGGGGACATCCGAAGCTTTCTTT.